These 19 T cell receptor beta chains were sequenced from one sample in a study of lymphopenia after photon versus proton radiotherapy. The repertoire was sequenced with immunoSEQ multiplex PCR; TCRdb's copy has only in-frame clones and lacks some. This sample carries 89,000 or so clones, around 88% of them seen once, and the ten largest clones take approximately 1.3%. Sample: peripheral blood, taken from a patient treated with proton-based radiotherapy. The source is a man aged 55-75 years with pancreatic cancer.

This clone was seen more than once but under ten times. The rearrangement joins TRBV5-1 to TRBJ2-2, with D unresolved. The germline CDR1 and CDR2 sequences are SGHRS and YFSETQ. CDR3 length equals 13 residues. The V end lost 0 bases, the J end lost 7 bases, and 7 bases lay between the germline ends. Here the CDR3 reads CASSLGVDGELFF. CDR3 coding DNA: TGCGCCAGCAGCTTGGGGGTAGACGGGGAGCTGTTTTTT. The variable domain in full, completed from reference TRBV5-1 and TRBJ2-2, reads KAGVTQTPRYLIKTRGQQVTLSCSPISGHRSVSWYQQTPGQGLQFLFEYFSETQRNKGNFPGRFSGRQFSNSRSEMNVSTLELGDSALYLCASSLGVDGELFFGEGSRLTVL.

The CDR3 coding sequence is TGTGCCAGCCACCAATTAGCGGGAGGGCCTGGAAGTGAGCAGTTCTTC. Amino acids: CASHQLAGGPGSEQFF. The chain employs TRBV7-9 and TRBJ2-1; 11 bases match TRBD2. V gave up 8 bases and J gave up 9 bases; unmatched junction bases: 15. Germline CDR1 and CDR2: SEHNR and FQNEAQ (reference sequence). This CDR3 region has 16 residues.

The CDR3 region is CASSFQGAYEQYF. CDR3 in DNA: TGTGCCAGCAGCTTTCAGGGAGCCTACGAGCAGTACTTC. The chain is built from TRBV7-2 and TRBJ2-7, with D perhaps given as TRBD1 or TRBD2 (5 bases each). The V gene's germline CDR1 is SGHTA and CDR2 FQGNSA. The V end was cut by 3 bases, the J end by 2 bases, with 8 bases between. The CDR3 extends over 13 amino acids.

The count of this clone is one. The chain is built from TRBV7-9 and TRBJ2-1, with D tentatively TRBD2 (6 bases). The V end was cut by 3 bases, the J end by 7 bases, with 16 bases between. Germline assignment: CDR1 SEHNR and CDR2 FQNEAQ (reference sequence). This CDR3 has 15 residues. CDR3 amino acids: CASSFYLARDNEQFF. The CDR3 DNA follows: TGTGCCAGCAGCTTTTACCTAGCGCGTGATAATGAGCAGTTCTTC.

The V call is TRBV6-1, the J call TRBJ2-7, with a weak D call TRBD1 (5 bases). Trimming removed 5 bases at V and 3 bases at J, with 11 bases between. The CDR3 is 13 residues long. Germline V lookup: CDR1 MNHNS, CDR2 SASEGT. CDR3 DNA sequence: TGTGCCAGCAGTTCACACCAGGGCTACGAGCAGTACTTC. Amino acid sequence: CASSSHQGYEQYF.

The chain has TRBV6-5 and TRBJ1-1; D uncertain. The length of the CDR3 is 14 residues. Trimming removed 6 bases at V and 0 bases at J, with 11 bases between. Germline V gives CDR1 MNHEY, CDR2 SVGAGI. CDR3 sequence (DNA): TGTGCCAGCAGCCTCAGGCGGATGAACACTGAAGCTTTCTTT. It specifies CASSLRRMNTEAFF.

The chain recombines TRBV28 with TRBJ1-1; the match to TRBD1 covers 11 bases. CDR1 is MDHEN, CDR2 SYDVKM, per germline. With 11 bases clipped from V and 5 bases from J, the junction kept 10 bases outside the gene matches. The CDR3 has 14 amino acids. The CDR3, as DNA: TGTGCCTACGGGCAGGGACAGGGGGGAACTGAAGCTTTCTTT. The encoded protein is CAYGQGQGGTEAFF.

This clone was counted a single time. The V call is TRBV9, the J call TRBJ1-2; unclear D gene. Germline loops: CDR1 SGDLS, CDR2 YYNGEE. Deletions cut 3 bases from V and 10 bases from J, with 10 bases between. This CDR3 contains 11 residues. The DNA of the CDR3 is TGTGCCAGCAGCGCCCAGTTAGTCTACACCTTC. Translating gives CASSAQLVYTF.

This chain connects TRBV30 to TRBJ2-7; 11 bases match TRBD2. The CDR3 is made up of 16 amino acids. The junction had 10 bases not matched to a gene; V was cut back by 2 bases and J by 4 bases. Per germline, CDR1 GTSNPN and CDR2 SVGIG (reference sequence). The CDR3 is CAWSTQFGTSGYEQYF. The CDR3 DNA sequence: TGTGCCTGGAGTACACAGTTCGGGACTAGCGGTTACGAGCAGTACTTC.

Only a few counts were recorded for this clone. This chain uses TRBV19 with TRBJ1-5; 7 bases are shared with TRBD1. This CDR3 region has 19 residues. Germline assignment: CDR1 LNHDA and CDR2 SQIVND (reference sequence). The trim removed 4 bases at V and 0 bases at J, leaving 15 bases unmatched. The CDR3 spells CASSTFTGTALYSNQPQHF. DNA for the CDR3: TGTGCCAGTAGTACCTTCACCGGGACAGCTCTCTATAGCAATCAGCCCCAGCATTTT. Full variable domain (outside the CDR3, taken from reference TRBV19 and TRBJ1-5): DGGITQSPKYLFRKEGQNVTLSCEQNLNHDAMYWYRQDPGQGLRLIYYSQIVNDFQKGDIAEGYSVSREKKESFPLTVTSAQKNPTAFYLCASSTFTGTALYSNQPQHFGDGTRLSIL.

The J gene is TRBJ1-2, the V gene TRBV18; possibly TRBD1 for D (5 bases). Germline V lookup: CDR1 KGHSH, CDR2 LQKENI. V lost 4 bases and J lost 6, with 21 bases in between. The CDR3 runs to 16 residues. CDR3: CASSQTGRDPRDGYTF. The CDR3 DNA is TGTGCCAGCTCACAGACCGGGCGGGACCCCAGGGATGGCTACACCTTC.

V gene TRBV5-1 combines with J gene TRBJ2-2; D call uncertain. This CDR3 has 12 amino acids. Trimming pared 3 bases from V and 6 bases from J, leaving 6 bases between. CDR1 SGHRS and CDR2 YFSETQ come from the germline V gene. CDR3 nucleotide sequence: TGCGCCAGCAGCTCAAGCGCCGGGGAGCTGTTTTTT. Translated, it gives CASSSSAGELFF. Full variable domain (outside the CDR3, taken from reference TRBV5-1 and TRBJ2-2): KAGVTQTPRYLIKTRGQQVTLSCSPISGHRSVSWYQQTPGQGLQFLFEYFSETQRNKGNFPGRFSGRQFSNSRSEMNVSTLELGDSALYLCASSSSAGELFFGEGSRLTVL.

By frequency in the sample, this clone is medium-sized (0.01 to 0.1%). V usage is TRBV5-4 and J usage is TRBJ2-2; TRBD1 agrees at 7 bases. Germline V gene sequence: CDR1 SGHNT, CDR2 YYREEE (reference sequence). The CDR3 extends over 15 amino acids. Unmatched junction bases numbered 6, after V lost 4 bases and J lost 3 bases. The CDR3 spells CASSVPTGDTGELFF. DNA of the CDR3: TGTGCCAGCAGCGTACCTACAGGGGACACCGGGGAGCTGTTTTTT. Using reference TRBV5-4 and TRBJ2-2 for the parts outside the CDR3, the full variable domain is ETGVTQSPTHLIKTRGQQVTLRCSSQSGHNTVSWYQQALGQGPQFIFQYYREEENGRGNFPPRFSGLQFPNYSSELNVNALELDDSALYLCASSVPTGDTGELFFGEGSRLTVL.

The rearrangement uses TRBV28 and TRBJ1-5; D is unresolved. This CDR3 comprises 13 residues. Looked up from germline, CDR1 is MDHEN and CDR2 is SYDVKM. Trimming left V 1 base short and J 15 bases short, with 16 bases between. CDR3 sequence reads: CASSLLKGVDGHF. Written as DNA, the CDR3 is TGTGCCAGCAGTTTATTAAAGGGAGTGGATGGGCATTTT.

The J gene is TRBJ2-7, the V gene TRBV9, with TRBD1 identical over 8 bases. CDR1 is SGDLS, CDR2 YYNGEE, per germline. This CDR3 region has 15 residues. V gave up 4 bases and J gave up 5 bases; unmatched junction bases: 11. The CDR3 DNA reads TGTGCCAGCAGCCCCTCGGACAGGGCGCGTGACGAGCAGTACTTC. This codes for CASSPSDRARDEQYF.

The chain combines TRBV7-2 with TRBJ2-7, with D maybe TRBD1 (5 bases). Trimming left V 3 bases short and J 3 bases short, with 9 bases between. CDR1 SGHTA and CDR2 FQGNSA come from the germline V gene. The CDR3 sequence is 13 residues long. CDR3 DNA sequence: TGTGCCAGCAGCTTGGGGCCCCGCTACGAGCAGTACTTC. This sequence encodes CASSLGPRYEQYF.

The chain carries TRBV6-6 and TRBJ2-1; possibly TRBD2 for D (5 bases). Trimming took 5 bases from V and 4 from J, leaving 12 bases between them. The CDR3 is 14 amino acids. Germline CDR1 MNHNY, CDR2 SVGAGI (reference sequence). The CDR3: CASSTDSPYNEQFF. The CDR3 DNA sequence: TGTGCCAGCAGTACGGACTCACCATACAATGAGCAGTTCTTC.

This rearrangement joins TRBV18 to TRBJ2-3, with D perhaps matching TRBD1 (5 bases). Germline-derived CDR1 and CDR2 are KGHSH and LQKENI. With 2 bases removed from V and 4 bases from J, the gap between germline ends came to 10 bases. The CDR3 consists of 14 residues. The CDR3: CASSPGARADTQYF. The CDR3 nucleotides read TGTGCCAGCTCACCAGGGGCAAGGGCAGATACGCAGTATTTT.

As DNA, the CDR3 is TGTGCCAGCAGCCGACTAGCGGAACCCTACAATGAGCAGTTCTTC. It is translated as CASSRLAEPYNEQFF. This rearrangement joins TRBV7-8 to TRBJ2-1, with 9 bases identical to TRBD2. Germline assignment: CDR1 SGHVS and CDR2 FQNEAQ. CDR3 length equals 15 residues. Trimming removed 5 bases from V and 2 bases from J; junction bases left unmatched: 4.